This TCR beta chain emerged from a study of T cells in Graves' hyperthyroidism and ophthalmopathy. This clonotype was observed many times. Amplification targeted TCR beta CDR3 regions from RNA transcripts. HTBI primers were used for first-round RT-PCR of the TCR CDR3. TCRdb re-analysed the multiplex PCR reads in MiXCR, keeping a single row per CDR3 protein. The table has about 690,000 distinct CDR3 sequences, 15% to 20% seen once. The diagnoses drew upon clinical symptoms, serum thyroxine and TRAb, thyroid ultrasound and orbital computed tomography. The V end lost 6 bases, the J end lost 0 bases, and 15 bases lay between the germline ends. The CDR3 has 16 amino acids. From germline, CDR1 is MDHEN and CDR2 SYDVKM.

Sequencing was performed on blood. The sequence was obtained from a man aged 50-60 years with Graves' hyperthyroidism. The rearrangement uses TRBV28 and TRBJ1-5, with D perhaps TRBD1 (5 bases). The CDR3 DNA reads TGTGCCAGCAGGATTGGGGGAAGTTATAGCAATCAGCCCCAGCATTTT. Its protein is CASRIGGSYSNQPQHF. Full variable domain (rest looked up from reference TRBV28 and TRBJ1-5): DVKVTQSSRYLVKRTGEKVFLECVQDMDHENMFWYRQDPGLGLRLIYFSYDVKMKEKGDIPEGYSVSREKKERFSLILESASTNQTSMYLCASRIGGSYSNQPQHFGDGTRLSIL.